Included here is one T cell receptor (beta chain) sequence, with context. RNA transcripts served as the template for amplifying TCR beta CDR3 regions. TCR CDR3 underwent first-round RT-PCR with the HTBI primer set. TCRdb processed the multiplex PCR reads anew with MiXCR; each CDR3 protein has one entry. This sample has roughly 800,000 distinct CDR3 sequences; around 39% occur once, and the top ten carry 7.5% to 9.5%. These data are taken from a study of T cells in Graves' hyperthyroidism and ophthalmopathy. Trimming took 6 bases from V and 0 from J, leaving 11 bases between them. The CDR3 is made up of 14 amino acids. The study enrolled patients aged 18 to 65 with newly diagnosed hyperthyroidism of under 2 months' duration. PBMCs were sourced from more than 9 ml fresh peripheral blood.

The TCR comes from a man between 18 and 35 years old with Graves' hyperthyroidism. The source material was blood. This rearrangement joins TRBV12-3 or TRBV12-4 to TRBJ1-1, with a tentative D call TRBD1 (6 bases). CDR3 in DNA: TGTGCCAGCAGCGATCAGGGGATGAACACTGAAGCTTTCTTT. This gives the protein CASSDQGMNTEAFF.